A selection of T cell receptor beta chains follows, all from one sample in a study of identical twins. MiXCR, run by TCRdb on the 5' RACE reads, gives a single entry per CDR3 protein. Here the sample spans 1,800,000 or so distinct CDR3 sequences, less than 35% being singletons. The material sequenced was cord blood. The receptors stem from a newborn girl in good health. Each CDR3 is given with its conserved first and last residue. The D gene is left open where the match is weak. Not every row has a clone size; where given, it reads once, few, many or a size class.

>TRBJ2-7|TRBV5-1|NA|NA
TGCGCCAGCAGCTTTCGGGACGGCCCGAGCTCCTACGAGCAGTACTTC
CASSFRDGPSSYEQYF
>TRBJ1-2|TRBV2|NA|TRBD1
TGTGCCAGTCCCGCTACAGGGGGCGCTTACTATGGCTACACCTTC
CASPATGGAYYGYTF
>TRBJ1-1|TRBV5-1|NA|TRBD1
TGCGTCAGCAGCTTGACAGGGAGGATGAACACTGAAGCTTTCTTT
CVSSLTGRMNTEAFF
>TRBJ2-3|TRBV10-3|NA|NA
TGTGCCATCAGTGAGTCGGGGCGCACAGATACGCAGTATTTT
CAISESGRTDTQYF
>TRBJ2-1|TRBV5-1|few|TRBD1
TGCGCCACCAACACCGGGACAGGAGCCTACAATGAGCAGTTCTTC
CATNTGTGAYNEQFF
>TRBJ2-1|TRBV5-6|NA|NA
TGTGCCAGCAGCTGGGACTTCAGCTCCTACAATGAGCAGTTCTTC
CASSWDFSSYNEQFF
>TRBJ2-1|TRBV5-6|NA|TRBD1
TGTGCCAGCAGGTCGGGACAGGGAAAAGTTTCAACCTACAATGAGCAGTTCTTC
CASRSGQGKVSTYNEQFF
>TRBJ2-3|TRBV4-2|NA|TRBD2
TGTGCCAGCAGCCAAATAACTAGCGGGGGCCCAGATACGCAGTATTTT
CASSQITSGGPDTQYF
>TRBJ1-1|TRBV20-1|NA|NA
TGCAGTGCTAGAAAGGGCGGGGGGGCTGAAGCTTTCTTT
CSARKGGGAEAFF
>TRBJ1-6|TRBV10-3|few|TRBD1
TGTGCCATCGGGACAGGAGAAAATTCACCCCTCCACTTT
CAIGTGENSPLHF
>TRBJ2-5|TRBV7-7|few|NA
TGTGCCAGCAGCTTAGGTACGGGGGCCAAGCAAGAGACCCAGTACTTC
CASSLGTGAKQETQYF
>TRBJ2-7|TRBV29-1|few|TRBD2
TGCAGCGTCATAAGACTAGCGGGAGTGGGCGAGCAGTACTTC
CSVIRLAGVGEQYF
>TRBJ2-3|TRBV12-3/TRBV12-4|once|NA
TGTGCCAGCACGGGCGGGGTTAGGACAGATACGCAGTATTTT
CASTGGVRTDTQYF
>TRBJ2-7|TRBV19|few|TRBD1
TGTGCCAGTAAGCCCACAGGGGGCGATTCCTACGAGCAGTACTTC
CASKPTGGDSYEQYF
>TRBJ2-7|TRBV6-5|few|TRBD2
TGTGCCACCCGGGAGCGGGAGGGTTCCCCCTCCTACGAGCAGTACTTC
CATREREGSPSYEQYF
>TRBJ2-3|TRBV5-1|NA|NA
TGCGCCAGCAGCTTGGATCGGGGGGCCATTTCAGATACGCAGTATTTT
CASSLDRGAISDTQYF
>TRBJ2-1|TRBV6-6|many|NA
TGTGCCAGCAGTTATAGGGGGGGAACTTACAATGAGCAGTTCTTC
CASSYRGGTYNEQFF
>TRBJ2-2|TRBV7-2|NA|NA
TGTGCCAGCAGCTTAGTTTACAGTTCGACCGGGGAGCTGTTTTTT
CASSLVYSSTGELFF